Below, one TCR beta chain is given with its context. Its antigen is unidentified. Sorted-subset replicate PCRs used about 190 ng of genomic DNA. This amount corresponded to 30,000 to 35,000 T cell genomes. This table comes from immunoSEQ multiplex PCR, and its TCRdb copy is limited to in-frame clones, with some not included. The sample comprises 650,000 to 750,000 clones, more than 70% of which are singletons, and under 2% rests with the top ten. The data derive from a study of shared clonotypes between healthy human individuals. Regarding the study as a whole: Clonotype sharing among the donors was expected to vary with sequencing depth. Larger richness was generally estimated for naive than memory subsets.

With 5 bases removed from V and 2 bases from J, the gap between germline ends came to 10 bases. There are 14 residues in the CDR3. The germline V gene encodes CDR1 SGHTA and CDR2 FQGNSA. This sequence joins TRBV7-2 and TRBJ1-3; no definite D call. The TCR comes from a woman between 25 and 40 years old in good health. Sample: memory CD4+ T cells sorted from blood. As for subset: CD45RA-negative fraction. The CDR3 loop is CASSPTWTGNTIYF. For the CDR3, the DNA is TGTGCCAGCAGCCCCACATGGACTGGAAACACCATATATTTT.